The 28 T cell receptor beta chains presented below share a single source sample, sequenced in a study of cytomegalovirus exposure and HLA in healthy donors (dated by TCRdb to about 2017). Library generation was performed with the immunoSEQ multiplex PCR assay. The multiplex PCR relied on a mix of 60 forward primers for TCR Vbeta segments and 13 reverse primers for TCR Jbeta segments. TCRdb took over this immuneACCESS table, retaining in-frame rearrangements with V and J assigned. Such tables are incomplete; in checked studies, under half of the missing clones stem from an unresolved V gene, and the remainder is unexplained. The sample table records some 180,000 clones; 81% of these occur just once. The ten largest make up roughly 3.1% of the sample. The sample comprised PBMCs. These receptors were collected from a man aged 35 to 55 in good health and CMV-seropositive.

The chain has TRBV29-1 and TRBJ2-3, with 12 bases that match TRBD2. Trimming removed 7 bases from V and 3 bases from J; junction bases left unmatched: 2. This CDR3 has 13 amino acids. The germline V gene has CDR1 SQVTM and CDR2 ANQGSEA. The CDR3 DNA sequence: TGCAGCGGACTAGCGGGAGTGACAGATACGCAGTATTTT. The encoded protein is CSGLAGVTDTQYF.

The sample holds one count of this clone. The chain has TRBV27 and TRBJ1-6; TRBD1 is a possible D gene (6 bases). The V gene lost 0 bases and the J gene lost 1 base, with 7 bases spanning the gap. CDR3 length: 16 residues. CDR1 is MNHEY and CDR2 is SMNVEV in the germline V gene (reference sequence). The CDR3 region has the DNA TGTGCCAGCAGTTTATCTCAGGGGTCCTATAATTCACCCCTCCACTTT. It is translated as CASSLSQGSYNSPLHF.

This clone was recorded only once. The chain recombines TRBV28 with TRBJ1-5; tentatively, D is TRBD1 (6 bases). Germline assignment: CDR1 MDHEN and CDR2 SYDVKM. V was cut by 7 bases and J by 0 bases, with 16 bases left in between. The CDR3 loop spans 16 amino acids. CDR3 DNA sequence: TGTGCCAGCACCTACCGGGGGGCAGGTAGCAATCAGCCCCAGCATTTT. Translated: CASTYRGAGSNQPQHF.

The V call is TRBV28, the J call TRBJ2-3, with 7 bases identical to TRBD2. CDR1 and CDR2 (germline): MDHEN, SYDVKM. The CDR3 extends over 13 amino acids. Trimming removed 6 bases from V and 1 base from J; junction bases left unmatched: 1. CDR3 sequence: CASRAGGTDTQYF. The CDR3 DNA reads TGTGCCAGCAGGGCGGGGGGCACAGATACGCAGTATTTT.

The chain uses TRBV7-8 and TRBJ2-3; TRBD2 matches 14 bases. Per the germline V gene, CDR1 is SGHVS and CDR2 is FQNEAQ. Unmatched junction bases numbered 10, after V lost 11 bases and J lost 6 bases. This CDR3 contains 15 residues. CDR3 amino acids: CALGPRTSGRDTQYF. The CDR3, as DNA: TGTGCCCTAGGGCCCCGGACTAGCGGGAGGGATACGCAGTATTTT.

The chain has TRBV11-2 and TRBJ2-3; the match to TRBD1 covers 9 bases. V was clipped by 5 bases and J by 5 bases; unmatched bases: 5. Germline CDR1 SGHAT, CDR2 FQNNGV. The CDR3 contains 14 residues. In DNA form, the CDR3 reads TGTGCCAGCAGCCGAAGACAGGGGGTAGATACGCAGTATTTT. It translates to CASSRRQGVDTQYF.

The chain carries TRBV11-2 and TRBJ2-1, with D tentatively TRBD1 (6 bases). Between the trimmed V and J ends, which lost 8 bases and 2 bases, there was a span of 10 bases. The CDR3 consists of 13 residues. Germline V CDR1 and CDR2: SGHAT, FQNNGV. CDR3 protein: CASERGTYNEQFF. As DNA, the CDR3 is TGTGCCAGCGAAAGGGGGACCTACAATGAGCAGTTCTTC.

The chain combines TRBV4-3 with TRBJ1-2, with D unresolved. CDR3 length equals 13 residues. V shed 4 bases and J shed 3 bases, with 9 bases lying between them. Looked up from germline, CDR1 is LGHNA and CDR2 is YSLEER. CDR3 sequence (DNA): TGCGCCAGCAGCCCGGTCGGGGACTATGGCTACACCTTC. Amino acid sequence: CASSPVGDYGYTF.

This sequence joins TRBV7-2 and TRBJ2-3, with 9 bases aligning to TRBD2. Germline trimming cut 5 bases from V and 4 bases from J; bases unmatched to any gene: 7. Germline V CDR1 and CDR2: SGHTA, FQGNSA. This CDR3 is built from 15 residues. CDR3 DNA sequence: TGTGCCAGCAGCCTCGGGACTAGCTGGGCAGATACGCAGTATTTT. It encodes CASSLGTSWADTQYF.

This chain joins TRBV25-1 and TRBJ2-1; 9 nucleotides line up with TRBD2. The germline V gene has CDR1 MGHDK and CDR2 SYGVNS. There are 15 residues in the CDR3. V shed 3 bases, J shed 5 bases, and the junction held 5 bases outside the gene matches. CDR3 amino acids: CASSEPGLANNEQFF. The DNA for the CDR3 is TGTGCCAGCAGTGAGCCGGGACTAGCTAACAATGAGCAGTTCTTC.

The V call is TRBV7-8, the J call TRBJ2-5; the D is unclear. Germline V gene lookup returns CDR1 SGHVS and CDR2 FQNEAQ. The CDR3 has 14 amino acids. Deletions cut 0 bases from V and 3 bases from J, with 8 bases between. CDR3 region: CASSLARTEETQYF. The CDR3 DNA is TGTGCCAGCAGCTTAGCGCGTACTGAAGAGACCCAGTACTTC.

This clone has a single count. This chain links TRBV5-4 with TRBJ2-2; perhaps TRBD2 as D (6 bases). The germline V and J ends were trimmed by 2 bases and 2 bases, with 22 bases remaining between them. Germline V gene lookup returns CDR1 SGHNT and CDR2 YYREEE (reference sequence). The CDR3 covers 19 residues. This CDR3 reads CASSFNGVPGDSNTGELFF. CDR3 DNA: TGTGCCAGCAGCTTTAATGGAGTTCCGGGGGACTCTAACACCGGGGAGCTGTTTTTT.

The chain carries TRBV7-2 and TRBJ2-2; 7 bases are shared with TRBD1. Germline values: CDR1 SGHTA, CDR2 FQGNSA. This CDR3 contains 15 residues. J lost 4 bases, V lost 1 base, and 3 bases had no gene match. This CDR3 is CASSLGRQGTGELFF. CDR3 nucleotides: TGTGCCAGCAGCTTAGGTCGACAGGGCACCGGGGAGCTGTTTTTT. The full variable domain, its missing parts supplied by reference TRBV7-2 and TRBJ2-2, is GAGVSQSPSNKVTEKGKDVELRCDPISGHTALYWYRQSLGQGLEFLIYFQGNSAPDKSGLPSDRFSAERTGGSVSTLTIQRTQQEDSAVYLCASSLGRQGTGELFFGEGSRLTVL.

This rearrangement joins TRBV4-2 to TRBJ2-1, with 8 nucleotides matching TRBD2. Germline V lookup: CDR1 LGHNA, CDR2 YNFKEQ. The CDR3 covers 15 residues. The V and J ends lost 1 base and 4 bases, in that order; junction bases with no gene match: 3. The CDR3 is CASSQGAGGYNEQFF. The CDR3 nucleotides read TGTGCCAGCAGCCAAGGGGCGGGGGGATACAATGAGCAGTTCTTC.

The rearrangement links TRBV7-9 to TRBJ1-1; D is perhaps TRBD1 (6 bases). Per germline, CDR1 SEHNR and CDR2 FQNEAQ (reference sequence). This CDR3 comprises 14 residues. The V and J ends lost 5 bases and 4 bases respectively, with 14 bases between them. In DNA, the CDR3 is TGTGCCAGCAGCCCATCGCAGGGGATCACTGAAGCTTTCTTT. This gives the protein CASSPSQGITEAFF.

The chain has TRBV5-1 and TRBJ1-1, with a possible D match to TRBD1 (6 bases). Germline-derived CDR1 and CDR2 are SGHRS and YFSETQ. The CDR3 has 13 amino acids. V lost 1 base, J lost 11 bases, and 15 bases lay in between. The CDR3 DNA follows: TGCGCCAGCAGCTTGCATTTGGGGGCTGTGGCTTTCTTT. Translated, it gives CASSLHLGAVAFF.

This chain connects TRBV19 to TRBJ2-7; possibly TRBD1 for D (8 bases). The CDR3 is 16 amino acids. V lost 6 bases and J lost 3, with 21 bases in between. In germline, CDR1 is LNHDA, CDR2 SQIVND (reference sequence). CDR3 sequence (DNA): TGTGCCAGTAGCCAACAGGGGGGGGGCTTCGGCTACGAGCAGTACTTC. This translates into CASSQQGGGFGYEQYF. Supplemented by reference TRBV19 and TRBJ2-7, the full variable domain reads DGGITQSPKYLFRKEGQNVTLSCEQNLNHDAMYWYRQDPGQGLRLIYYSQIVNDFQKGDIAEGYSVSREKKESFPLTVTSAQKNPTAFYLCASSQQGGGFGYEQYFGPGTRLTVT.

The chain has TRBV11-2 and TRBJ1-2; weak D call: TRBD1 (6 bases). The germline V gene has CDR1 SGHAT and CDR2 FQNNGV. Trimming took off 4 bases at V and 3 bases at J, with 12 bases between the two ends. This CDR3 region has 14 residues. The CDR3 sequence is CASSSGQTDYGYTF. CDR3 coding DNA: TGTGCCAGCAGCTCCGGACAGACCGACTATGGCTACACCTTC.

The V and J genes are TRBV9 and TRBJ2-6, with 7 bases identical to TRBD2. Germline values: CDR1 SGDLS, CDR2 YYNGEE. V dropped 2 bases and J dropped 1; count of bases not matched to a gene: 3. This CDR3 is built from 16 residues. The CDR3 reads CASSVGGGSGANVLTF. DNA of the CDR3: TGTGCCAGCAGCGTTGGGGGGGGTTCTGGGGCCAACGTCCTGACTTTC.

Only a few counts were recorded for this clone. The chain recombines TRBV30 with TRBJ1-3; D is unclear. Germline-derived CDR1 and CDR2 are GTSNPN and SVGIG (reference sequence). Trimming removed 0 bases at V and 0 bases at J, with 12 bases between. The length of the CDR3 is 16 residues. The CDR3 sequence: CAWSVLGSFSGNTIYF. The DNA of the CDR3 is TGTGCCTGGAGTGTATTGGGCTCTTTCTCTGGAAACACCATATATTTT.

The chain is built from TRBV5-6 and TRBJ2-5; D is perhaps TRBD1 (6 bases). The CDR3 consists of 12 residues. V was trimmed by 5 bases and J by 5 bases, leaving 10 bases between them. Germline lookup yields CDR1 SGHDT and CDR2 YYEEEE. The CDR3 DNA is TGTGCCAGCAGTAGGGGGTTTGAGACCCAGTACTTC. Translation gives CASSRGFETQYF.

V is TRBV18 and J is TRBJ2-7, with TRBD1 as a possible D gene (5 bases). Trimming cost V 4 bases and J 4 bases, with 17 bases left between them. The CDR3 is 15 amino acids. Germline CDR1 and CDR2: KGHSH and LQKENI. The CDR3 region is CASSQPTVTPYEQYF. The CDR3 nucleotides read TGTGCCAGCTCACAACCGACAGTTACCCCATACGAGCAGTACTTC.

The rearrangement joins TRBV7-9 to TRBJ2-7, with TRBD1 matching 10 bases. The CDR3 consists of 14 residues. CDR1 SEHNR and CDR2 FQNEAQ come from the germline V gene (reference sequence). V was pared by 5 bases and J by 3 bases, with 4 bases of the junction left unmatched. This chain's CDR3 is CASSPGTGDYEQYF. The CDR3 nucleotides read TGTGCCAGCAGCCCCGGGACAGGGGACTACGAGCAGTACTTC.

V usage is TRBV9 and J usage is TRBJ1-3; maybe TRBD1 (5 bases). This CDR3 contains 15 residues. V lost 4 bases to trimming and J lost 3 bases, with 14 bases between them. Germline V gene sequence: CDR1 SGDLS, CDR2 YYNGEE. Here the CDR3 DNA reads TGTGCCAGCAGCCCACGGCTCAGGGATGGAAACACCATATATTTT. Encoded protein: CASSPRLRDGNTIYF. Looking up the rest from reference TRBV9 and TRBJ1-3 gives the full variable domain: DSGVTQTPKHLITATGQRVTLRCSPRSGDLSVYWYQQSLDQGLQFLIQYYNGEERAKGNILERFSAQQFPDLHSELNLSSLELGDSALYFCASSPRLRDGNTIYFGEGSWLTVV.

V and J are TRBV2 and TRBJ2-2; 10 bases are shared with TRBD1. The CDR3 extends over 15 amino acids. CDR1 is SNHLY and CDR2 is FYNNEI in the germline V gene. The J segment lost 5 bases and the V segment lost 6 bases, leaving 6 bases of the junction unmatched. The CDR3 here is CASRATGGQTGELFF. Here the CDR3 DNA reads TGTGCCAGCAGGGCGACAGGGGGCCAGACCGGGGAGCTGTTTTTT.

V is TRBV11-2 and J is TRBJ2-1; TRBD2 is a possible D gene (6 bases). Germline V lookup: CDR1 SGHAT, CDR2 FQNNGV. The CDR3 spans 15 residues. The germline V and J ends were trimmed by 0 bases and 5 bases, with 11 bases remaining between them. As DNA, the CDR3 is TGTGCCAGCAGCTTAGAGTTCGGCGGGAACAATGAGCAGTTCTTC. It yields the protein CASSLEFGGNNEQFF. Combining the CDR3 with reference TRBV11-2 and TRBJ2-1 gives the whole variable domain EAGVAQSPRYKIIEKRQSVAFWCNPISGHATLYWYQQILGQGPKLLIQFQNNGVVDDSQLPKDRFSAERLKGVDSTLKIQPAKLEDSAVYLCASSLEFGGNNEQFFGPGTRLTVL.

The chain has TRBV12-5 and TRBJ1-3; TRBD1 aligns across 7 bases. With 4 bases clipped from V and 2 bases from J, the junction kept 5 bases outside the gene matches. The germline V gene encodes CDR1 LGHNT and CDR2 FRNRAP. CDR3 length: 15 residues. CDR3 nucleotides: TGTGCTAGTGGTTACGGGACAGCCACTGGAAACACCATATATTTT. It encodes CASGYGTATGNTIYF.

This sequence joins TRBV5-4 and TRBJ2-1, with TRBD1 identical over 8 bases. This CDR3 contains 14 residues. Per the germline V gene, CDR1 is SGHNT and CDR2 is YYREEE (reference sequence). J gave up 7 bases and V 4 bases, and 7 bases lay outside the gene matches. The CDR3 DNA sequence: TGTGCCAGCAGCCCAGGACAGGGTAATAATGAGCAGTTCTTC. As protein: CASSPGQGNNEQFF. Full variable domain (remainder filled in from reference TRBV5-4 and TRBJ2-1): ETGVTQSPTHLIKTRGQQVTLRCSSQSGHNTVSWYQQALGQGPQFIFQYYREEENGRGNFPPRFSGLQFPNYSSELNVNALELDDSALYLCASSPGQGNNEQFFGPGTRLTVL.